Listed here are 11 T cell receptor beta chains from one sample, sequenced in a study of blood T cell repertoires in COVID-19. Sequencing used immunoSEQ multiplex PCR; TCRdb keeps in-frame clones, though not all of them. The data contain 250,000 to 400,000 clones, 80% to 90% of them singletons. The sample was PBMCs or T cells enriched from blood (not recorded which). The receptor set was obtained from a woman in her 30s who had recovered from COVID-19.

The chain has TRBV18 and TRBJ1-1, with a tentative D call TRBD1 (6 bases). The CDR3 covers 14 residues. V dropped 3 bases and J dropped 6 bases, with 14 bases sitting between them. Germline V gene lookup returns CDR1 KGHSH and CDR2 LQKENI. CDR3 in amino acids: CASSPNIDRPEAFF. CDR3 DNA sequence: TGTGCCAGCTCACCGAACATAGACAGGCCTGAAGCTTTCTTT. Full variable domain (outside the CDR3, taken from reference TRBV18 and TRBJ1-1): NAGVMQNPRHLVRRRGQEARLRCSPMKGHSHVYWYRQLPEEGLKFMVYLQKENIIDESGMPKERFSAEFPKEGPSILRIQQVVRGDSAAYFCASSPNIDRPEAFFGQGTRLTVV.

This clone was seen a single time. The V call is TRBV19, the J call TRBJ1-6, with D unresolved. CDR1 is LNHDA and CDR2 is SQIVND in the germline V gene (reference sequence). This CDR3 is 18 amino acids long. The V end was cut by 3 bases, the J end by 0 bases, with 15 bases between. In nucleotides, the CDR3 is TGTGCCAGTAGTATCTTTTTTGGCCGAAGCTCCTATAATTCACCCCTCCACTTT. It is translated as CASSIFFGRSSYNSPLHF. Filled out from reference TRBV19 and TRBJ1-6, the complete variable domain reads DGGITQSPKYLFRKEGQNVTLSCEQNLNHDAMYWYRQDPGQGLRLIYYSQIVNDFQKGDIAEGYSVSREKKESFPLTVTSAQKNPTAFYLCASSIFFGRSSYNSPLHFGNGTRLTVT.

This chain uses TRBV4-1 with TRBJ1-2; 7 bases align to TRBD1. V was clipped by 2 bases and J by 3 bases; unmatched bases: 3. In germline, CDR1 is MGHRA, CDR2 YSYEKL. The CDR3 has 14 residues. The CDR3 DNA reads as TGCGCCAGCAGCCAACGACAGGGTGACTATGGCTACACCTTC. This codes for CASSQRQGDYGYTF.

V usage is TRBV30 and J usage is TRBJ1-4; D gene uncertain. Germline V gene sequence: CDR1 GTSNPN, CDR2 SVGIG (reference sequence). This CDR3 region has 13 residues. Trimming took 2 bases from V and 5 from J, leaving 9 bases between them. As DNA, the CDR3 is TGTGCCTGGAGTCCGGGAGAGAATGAAAAACTGTTTTTT. It encodes CAWSPGENEKLFF.

The chain has TRBV5-1 and TRBJ1-1; D may be TRBD1 (6 bases). V was cut by 0 bases and J by 4 bases, with 10 bases left in between. The CDR3 totals 14 residues. CDR1 is SGHRS, CDR2 YFSETQ, per germline. The CDR3 protein is CASSLDTGITEAFF. CDR3 bases: TGCGCCAGCAGCTTGGATACAGGGATCACTGAAGCTTTCTTT.

For the CDR3, the DNA is TGTGCCATCAGTGGGACAGGCAGCTCCTACGAGCAGTACTTC. This codes for CAISGTGSSYEQYF. V is TRBV10-3 and J is TRBJ2-7, with TRBD1 matching 7 bases. The germline V gene has CDR1 ENHRY and CDR2 SYGVKD. Germline trimming cut 4 bases from V and 0 bases from J; bases unmatched to any gene: 3. This CDR3 comprises 14 residues.

CDR3 in DNA: TGTGCCAGCAGCTTTCGAGTAGCGGGGGGGCTTAATGAGCAGTTCTTC. This translates into CASSFRVAGGLNEQFF. This rearrangement joins TRBV7-6 to TRBJ2-1, with 11 bases fitting TRBD2. This CDR3 region has 16 residues. J lost 7 bases, V lost 3 bases, and 8 bases had no gene match. CDR1 is SGHVS and CDR2 is FNYEAQ in the germline V gene.

This clone appeared a single time. The chain is built from TRBV27 and TRBJ1-2, with D tentatively TRBD1 (5 bases). There are 12 residues in the CDR3. CDR1 is MNHEY, CDR2 SMNVEV, per germline (reference sequence). With 8 bases removed from V and 4 bases from J, the gap between germline ends came to 11 bases. The CDR3 loop reads CASRRGLYGYTF. CDR3 in DNA: TGTGCCAGCCGGAGGGGACTCTATGGCTACACCTTC.

The rearrangement joins TRBV6-1 to TRBJ1-2, with 8 nucleotides matching TRBD1. Germline V CDR1 and CDR2: MNHNS, SASEGT. The CDR3 length is 13 residues. The V gene end was trimmed by 3 bases and the J gene end by 5 bases; junction bases not matched to a gene: 2. The CDR3 DNA follows: TGTGCCAGCAGTGATCGACAGGGGTATGGCTACACCTTC. As protein: CASSDRQGYGYTF.

The V and J genes are TRBV30 and TRBJ2-1, with 11 bases lining up with TRBD1. J was trimmed by 8 bases and V by 3 bases; bases with no gene match: 6. Germline V gene data show CDR1 as GTSNPN and CDR2 as SVGIG (reference sequence). This CDR3 is built from 14 residues. CDR3 loop: CAWSRDRGSDEQFF. CDR3 in DNA: TGTGCCTGGAGCCGGGACAGGGGGTCCGATGAGCAGTTCTTC.

This clone appeared a few times. The J gene is TRBJ1-3, the V gene TRBV7-9; 7 bases are shared with TRBD1. With 2 bases clipped from V and 0 bases from J, the junction kept 10 bases outside the gene matches. The germline gives CDR1 SEHNR, CDR2 FQNEAQ (reference sequence). This CDR3 is built from 18 residues. CDR3 coding DNA: TGTGCCAGCAGCTTACGGAGCGCAGGGGGGACCTCTGGAAACACCATATATTTT. It is translated as CASSLRSAGGTSGNTIYF.